A single sample is the source of the 3 T cell receptor beta chains below, sequenced in a study of early T cells in non-severe SARS-CoV-2 infection. TCRdb fed the 5' RACE reads into MiXCR, producing one record per CDR3 protein. This table holds around 35,000 distinct CDR3 sequences, 5% to 6.5% found once. Input material: whole blood. These receptors originate from an adult who was a healthcare worker with PCR-confirmed SARS-CoV-2 infection or an uninfected control (not recorded which).

This clonotype was seen a few times. The chain recombines TRBV12-3 or TRBV12-4 with TRBJ2-1; D call uncertain. Trimming took 3 bases from V and 8 from J, leaving 11 bases between them. This CDR3 is 13 amino acids long. CDR3 nucleotides: TGTGCCAGCAGTTTTGTCTTAGTGCATGAGCAGTTCTTC. This codes for CASSFVLVHEQFF.

This clonotype was observed a few times. The V gene is TRBV29-1, the J gene TRBJ2-1, with D perhaps matching TRBD2 (5 bases). The CDR3 length is 11 residues. The V gene's germline CDR1 is SQVTM and CDR2 ANQGSEA. Trimming cost V 4 bases and J 4 bases, with 5 bases left between them. CDR3 in amino acids: CSVGTYNEQFF. CDR3 in DNA: TGCAGCGTTGGGACTTACAATGAGCAGTTCTTC.

The genes are TRBV7-8 and TRBJ2-2; D may be TRBD2 (6 bases). Germline V gene lookup returns CDR1 SGHVS and CDR2 FQNEAQ. This CDR3 is 16 amino acids long. Trimming left V 6 bases short and J 5 bases short, with 19 bases between. The DNA of the CDR3 is TGTGCCAGCAGTTTTCCTGGACTACGATTAACCGGGGAGCTGTTTTTT. It specifies CASSFPGLRLTGELFF.